This T cell receptor (beta chain) was sequenced in a study of PD-1 blockade in classical Hodgkin lymphoma. Sequencing used immunoSEQ multiplex PCR; TCRdb keeps in-frame clones, though not all of them. The profile covers just under 45,000 clones, with 65% to 85% appearing a single time and about 2.8% taken by the ten largest. V gave up 1 base and J gave up 16 bases, with 14 bases separating them. This CDR3 region has 12 residues. Germline V gives CDR1 MNHEY, CDR2 SMNVEV (reference sequence). Study outcomes and limitations: CD4+ but not CD8+ TCR diversity rose significantly by C4D1.

A note on this clone: The antigen is not known.

All the patients suffered relapse after autologous stem cell transplantation, and brentuximab vedotin exposure differed. The sample was peripheral blood mononuclear cells (PBMCs), taken before the second cycle of nivolumab. The TCR was taken from a human donor with classical Hodgkin lymphoma. The chain has TRBV27 and TRBJ2-1, with a tentative D call TRBD2 (6 bases). The chain's CDR3 is CASSLYGGLLFF. CDR3 bases: TGTGCCAGCAGTTTATACGGGGGACTCCTTTTCTTC.